This passage covers 17 T cell receptor beta chains from one sample sequenced in a study of cytomegalovirus exposure and HLA in healthy donors. Use of 60 Vbeta and 13 Jbeta primers characterized the PCR. Here immunoSEQ multiplex PCR was the method, and the copy in TCRdb shows in-frame clones only, minus some. The sample lists 150,000 to 200,000 clones; roughly 80% were seen once. The specimen was PBMCs. These receptor sequences come from a woman under 40 in good health and CMV-seropositive.

Written as DNA, the CDR3 is TGTGCCAGCAGTGAATACGACAGAAATGAAAAACTGTTTTTT. Translating it yields CASSEYDRNEKLFF. The rearrangement joins TRBV6-1 to TRBJ1-4; possible D gene TRBD1, 5 bases. CDR1 MNHNS and CDR2 SASEGT come from the germline V gene. Trimming took off 2 bases at V and 5 bases at J, with 9 bases between the two ends. The CDR3 runs 14 residues.

The chain employs TRBV4-1 and TRBJ2-3, with 12 bases fitting TRBD1. The CDR3 consists of 18 residues. Germline V gene data show CDR1 as MGHRA and CDR2 as YSYEKL. V dropped 3 bases and J dropped 6; count of bases not matched to a gene: 13. CDR3 loop: CASSHSSRDRGRSDTQYF. For the CDR3, the DNA is TGCGCCAGCAGCCATTCCTCCCGGGACAGGGGGCGCAGTGATACGCAGTATTTT.

This clone was counted a single time. CDR3 bases: TGTGCCAGCTCACCGAGGACAGCCATTGGGGAAAAACTGTTTTTT. It is translated as CASSPRTAIGEKLFF. This chain joins TRBV18 and TRBJ1-4; D is possibly TRBD1 (6 bases). This CDR3 is 15 amino acids long. Trimming cost V 3 bases and J 8 bases, with 16 bases left between them. The germline CDR1 and CDR2 sequences are KGHSH and LQKENI.

This chain links TRBV7-8 with TRBJ2-4; tentative D call: TRBD1 (5 bases). Trimming stripped 5 bases from V and 9 bases from J, with 14 bases between. This CDR3 region has 13 residues. CDR1 and CDR2 (germline): SGHVS, FQNEAQ. The CDR3 is CASSPPGNTIQYF. The DNA for the CDR3 is TGTGCCAGCAGCCCCCCAGGGAATACCATTCAGTACTTC.

V usage is TRBV5-6 and J usage is TRBJ2-1, with 12 nucleotides matching TRBD2. The germline V gene has CDR1 SGHDT and CDR2 YYEEEE. The V and J ends lost 3 bases and 7 bases, in that order; junction bases with no gene match: 11. The CDR3 contains 17 residues. The CDR3 DNA sequence: TGTGCCAGCAGCTCTGCCACTAGCGGGAGGATTGGTAATGAGCAGTTCTTC. Translation gives CASSSATSGRIGNEQFF. The complete variable domain, with remaining parts taken from reference TRBV5-6 and TRBJ2-1, reads DAGVTQSPTHLIKTRGQQVTLRCSPKSGHDTVSWYQQALGQGPQFIFQYYEEEERQRGNFPDRFSGHQFPNYSSELNVNALLLGDSALYLCASSSATSGRIGNEQFFGPGTRLTVL.

This clone was observed once. The chain has TRBV7-2 and TRBJ1-3; TRBD1 is a possible D gene (5 bases). The CDR3 sequence is 14 residues long. The V end lost 7 bases, the J end lost 4 bases, and 14 bases lay between the germline ends. CDR1 SGHTA and CDR2 FQGNSA come from the germline V gene. Written as DNA, the CDR3 is TGTGCCAGCATCCCCGACAGTCGAGGAAACACCATATATTTT. This encodes CASIPDSRGNTIYF.

The sample holds one count of this clone. CDR3 protein: CASSGGDRVQAQETQYF. The CDR3 coding sequence is TGTGCCAGCAGTGGGGGGGACAGGGTGCAGGCTCAAGAGACCCAGTACTTC. The V call is TRBV6-1, the J call TRBJ2-5, with 9 bases that match TRBD1. Germline V lookup: CDR1 MNHNS, CDR2 SASEGT. The CDR3 runs 17 residues. The junction had 11 bases not matched to a gene; V was cut back by 4 bases and J by 2 bases.

The chain links TRBV5-1 to TRBJ2-5; D remains unclear. The V gene lost 2 bases and the J gene lost 4 bases, with 12 bases spanning the gap. This CDR3 spans 14 amino acids. The V gene's germline CDR1 is SGHRS and CDR2 YFSETQ. The CDR3, as DNA: TGCGCCAGCAGCTTCTCTCCCTATGCAGAGACCCAGTACTTC. This gives the protein CASSFSPYAETQYF.

The chain employs TRBV28 and TRBJ2-5; 8 bases fit TRBD1. The V segment lost 6 bases and the J segment 5 bases; nucleotides outside the gene matches: 8. The CDR3 is made up of 14 amino acids. CDR1 and CDR2 from the germline V gene are MDHEN and SYDVKM. CDR3 region: CASSADRVGETQYF. DNA of the CDR3: TGTGCCAGCAGCGCGGACAGGGTTGGGGAGACCCAGTACTTC. The whole variable domain, remainder taken from reference TRBV28 and TRBJ2-5, is DVKVTQSSRYLVKRTGEKVFLECVQDMDHENMFWYRQDPGLGLRLIYFSYDVKMKEKGDIPEGYSVSREKKERFSLILESASTNQTSMYLCASSADRVGETQYFGPGTRLLVL.

Concerning this clone itself: The junction and the germline gene differ at one end; a read error may be behind it. This sequence joins TRBV6-5 and TRBJ1-2; 10 bases map to TRBD1. Germline V lookup: CDR1 MNHEY, CDR2 SVGAGI. The CDR3 is 15 amino acids. The CDR3 loop reads CAGSYSGTGAYGYTF. The CDR3 DNA follows: TGTGCCGGCAGTTACTCCGGGACAGGGGCCTATGGCTACACCTTC.

This clone was seen just once. This chain joins TRBV2 and TRBJ2-7; the D is unclear. V dropped 2 bases and J dropped 2 bases, with 13 bases sitting between them. CDR1 is SNHLY and CDR2 is FYNNEI in the germline V gene. The CDR3 contains 15 residues. CDR3 residues: CASSESYSFTYEQYF. The CDR3 region has the DNA TGTGCCAGCAGTGAAAGTTACAGTTTTACCTACGAGCAGTACTTC.

This chain joins TRBV28 and TRBJ2-3; 9 bases match TRBD2. This CDR3 has 15 residues. CDR1 is MDHEN and CDR2 is SYDVKM in the germline V gene. The V and J ends lost 4 bases and 4 bases, in that order; junction bases with no gene match: 6. This CDR3 is CASSSASGTSDTQYF. Here the CDR3 DNA reads TGTGCCAGCAGTTCTGCTAGCGGGACCTCAGATACGCAGTATTTT.

J is TRBJ1-2 and V is TRBV15; D remains ambiguous. The CDR3 consists of 12 residues. The V gene lost 3 bases and the J gene lost 3 bases, with 5 bases spanning the gap. Germline V gives CDR1 LNHNV, CDR2 YYDKDF (reference sequence). CDR3: CATSRGDYGYTF. The CDR3 DNA follows: TGTGCCACCAGCAGGGGAGACTATGGCTACACCTTC.

Concerning this clone: In the same sample, other DNA sequences code for this CDR3. The CDR3 sequence is CASSPIIAGVTDTQYF. CDR3 coding DNA: TGCGCCAGCAGCCCCATTATAGCGGGAGTCACGGATACGCAGTATTTT. The rearrangement uses TRBV5-1 and TRBJ2-3, with 9 bases aligning to TRBD2. This CDR3 is 16 amino acids long. Germline CDR1 reads SGHRS; CDR2 reads YFSETQ. The J segment lost 6 bases and the V segment lost 4 bases, leaving 12 bases of the junction unmatched. Full variable domain (rest looked up from reference TRBV5-1 and TRBJ2-3): KAGVTQTPRYLIKTRGQQVTLSCSPISGHRSVSWYQQTPGQGLQFLFEYFSETQRNKGNFPGRFSGRQFSNSRSEMNVSTLELGDSALYLCASSPIIAGVTDTQYFGPGTRLTVL.

This clone was detected only a few times. This rearrangement joins TRBV11-2 to TRBJ1-4, with D possibly matching TRBD1 (5 bases). Trimming left V 2 bases short and J 4 bases short, with 11 bases between. The CDR3 sequence is 15 residues long. Germline V CDR1 and CDR2: SGHAT, FQNNGV. In DNA, the CDR3 is TGTGCCAGCAGCTTACGGGGGGGGTTTAATGAAAAACTGTTTTTT. This translates into CASSLRGGFNEKLFF.

The chain couples TRBV9 to TRBJ2-3, with D perhaps TRBD2 (6 bases). The CDR3 contains 16 residues. Between the trimmed V and J ends, which lost 3 bases and 4 bases, there was a span of 18 bases. Germline V gene sequence: CDR1 SGDLS, CDR2 YYNGEE. CDR3 DNA: TGTGCCAGCAGCGCCGCGGGAACCCGGCTGGCAGATACGCAGTATTTT. Its translation is CASSAAGTRLADTQYF. Full variable domain (missing parts from reference TRBV9 and TRBJ2-3): DSGVTQTPKHLITATGQRVTLRCSPRSGDLSVYWYQQSLDQGLQFLIQYYNGEERAKGNILERFSAQQFPDLHSELNLSSLELGDSALYFCASSAAGTRLADTQYFGPGTRLTVL.

This clone was counted between two and nine times. The J gene is TRBJ2-7, the V gene TRBV5-1; TRBD2 agrees at 10 bases. The CDR3 runs to 15 residues. With V trimmed by 2 bases and J by 4 bases, 6 bases remained unmatched. Germline V gene lookup returns CDR1 SGHRS and CDR2 YFSETQ. This CDR3 is CASSLAGTSEYEQYF. The CDR3 nucleotides read TGCGCCAGCAGCTTAGCCGGGACTAGCGAGTACGAGCAGTACTTC.